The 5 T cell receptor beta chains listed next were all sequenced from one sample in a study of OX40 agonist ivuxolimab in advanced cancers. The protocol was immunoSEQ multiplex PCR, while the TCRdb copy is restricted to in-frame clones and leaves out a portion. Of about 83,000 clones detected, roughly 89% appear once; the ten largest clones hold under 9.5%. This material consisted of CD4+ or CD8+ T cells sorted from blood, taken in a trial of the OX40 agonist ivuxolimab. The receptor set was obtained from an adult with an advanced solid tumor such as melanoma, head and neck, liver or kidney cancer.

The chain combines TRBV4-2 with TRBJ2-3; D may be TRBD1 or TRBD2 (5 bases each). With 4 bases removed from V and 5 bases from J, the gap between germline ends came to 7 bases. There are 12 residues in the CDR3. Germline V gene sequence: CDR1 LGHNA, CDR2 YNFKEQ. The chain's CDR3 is CASSLGGDTQYF. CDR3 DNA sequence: TGTGCCAGCAGCCTTGGGGGAGATACGCAGTATTTT.

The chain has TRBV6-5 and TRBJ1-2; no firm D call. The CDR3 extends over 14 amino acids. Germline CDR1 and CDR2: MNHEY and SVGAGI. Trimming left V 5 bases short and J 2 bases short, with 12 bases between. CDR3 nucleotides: TGTGCCAGCAGTCCGATGGACTTCAACTATGGCTACACCTTC. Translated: CASSPMDFNYGYTF.

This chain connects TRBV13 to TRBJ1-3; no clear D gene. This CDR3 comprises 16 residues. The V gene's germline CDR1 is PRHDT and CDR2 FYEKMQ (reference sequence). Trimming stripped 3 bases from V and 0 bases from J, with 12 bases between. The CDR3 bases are TGTGCCAGCAGCTTCCACCTTCTTGACTCTGGAAACACCATATATTTT. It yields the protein CASSFHLLDSGNTIYF.

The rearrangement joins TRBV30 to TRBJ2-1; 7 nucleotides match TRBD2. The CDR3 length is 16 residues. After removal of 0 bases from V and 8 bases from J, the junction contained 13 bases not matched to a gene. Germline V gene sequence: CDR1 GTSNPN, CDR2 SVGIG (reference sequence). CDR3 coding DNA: TGTGCCTGGAGTGTACTTATAGGCGGGAGAACGGATGAGCAGTTCTTC. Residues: CAWSVLIGGRTDEQFF.

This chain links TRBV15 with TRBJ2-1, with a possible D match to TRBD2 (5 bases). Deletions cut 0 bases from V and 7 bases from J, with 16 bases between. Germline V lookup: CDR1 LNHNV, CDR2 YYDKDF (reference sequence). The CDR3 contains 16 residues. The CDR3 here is CATSRDRTGSYNEQFF. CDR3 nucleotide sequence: TGTGCCACCAGCAGAGATCGAACGGGATCATATAATGAGCAGTTCTTC.